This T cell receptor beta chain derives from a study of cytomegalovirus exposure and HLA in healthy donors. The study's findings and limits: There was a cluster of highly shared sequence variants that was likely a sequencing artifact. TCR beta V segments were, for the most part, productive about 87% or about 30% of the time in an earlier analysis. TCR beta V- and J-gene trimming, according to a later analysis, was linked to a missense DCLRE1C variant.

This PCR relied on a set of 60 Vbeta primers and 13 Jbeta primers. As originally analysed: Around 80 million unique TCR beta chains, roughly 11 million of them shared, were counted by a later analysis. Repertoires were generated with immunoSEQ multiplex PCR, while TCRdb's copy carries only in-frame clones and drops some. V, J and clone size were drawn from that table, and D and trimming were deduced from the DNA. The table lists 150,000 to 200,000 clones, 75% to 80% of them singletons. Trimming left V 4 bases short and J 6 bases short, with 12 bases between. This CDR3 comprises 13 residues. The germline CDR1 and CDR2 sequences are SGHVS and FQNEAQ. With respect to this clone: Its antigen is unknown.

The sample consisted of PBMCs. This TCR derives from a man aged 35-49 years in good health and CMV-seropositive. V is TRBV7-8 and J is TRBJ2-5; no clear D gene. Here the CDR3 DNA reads TGTGCCAGCAGCTCGAGCCGAAGTCAGACCCAGTACTTC. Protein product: CASSSSRSQTQYF.